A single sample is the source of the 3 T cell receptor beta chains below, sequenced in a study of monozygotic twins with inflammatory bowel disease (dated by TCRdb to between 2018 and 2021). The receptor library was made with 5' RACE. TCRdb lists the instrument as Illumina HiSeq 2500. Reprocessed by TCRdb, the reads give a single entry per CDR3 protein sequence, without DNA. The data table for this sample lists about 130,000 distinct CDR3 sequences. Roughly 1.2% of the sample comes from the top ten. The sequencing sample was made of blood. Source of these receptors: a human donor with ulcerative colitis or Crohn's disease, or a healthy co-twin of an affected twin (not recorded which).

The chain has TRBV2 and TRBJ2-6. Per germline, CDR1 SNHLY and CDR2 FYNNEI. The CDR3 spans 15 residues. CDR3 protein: CASSEARVWANVLTF. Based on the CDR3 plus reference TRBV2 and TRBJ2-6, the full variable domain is EPEVTQTPSHQVTQMGQEVILRCVPISNHLYFYWYRQILGQKVEFLVSFYNNEISEKSEIFDDQFSVERPDGSNFTLKIRSTKLEDSAMYFCASSEARVWANVLTFGAGSRLTVL.

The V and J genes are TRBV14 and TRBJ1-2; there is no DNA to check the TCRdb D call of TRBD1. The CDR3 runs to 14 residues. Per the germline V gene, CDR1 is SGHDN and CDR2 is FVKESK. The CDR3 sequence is CASSQEQGAYGYTF. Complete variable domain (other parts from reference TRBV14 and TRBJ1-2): EAGVTQFPSHSVIEKGQTVTLRCDPISGHDNLYWYRRVMGKEIKFLLHFVKESKQDESGMPNNRFLAERTGGTYSTLKVQPAELEDSGVYFCASSQEQGAYGYTFGSGTRLTVV.

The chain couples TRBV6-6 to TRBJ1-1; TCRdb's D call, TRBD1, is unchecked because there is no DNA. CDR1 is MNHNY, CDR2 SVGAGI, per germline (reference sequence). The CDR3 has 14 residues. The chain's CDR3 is CASSFDRFNSEAFF.